Sequencing of this T cell receptor beta chain was carried out in a study of technical replicates of blood from several donors. Method: immunoSEQ multiplex PCR; TCRdb's copy keeps in-frame clones and lacks some. This sample has roughly 80,000 clones, with 85% to 95% found just once. Unmatched junction bases numbered 6, after V lost 3 bases and J lost 4 bases. The CDR3 extends over 15 amino acids. Germline V lookup: CDR1 SGHVS, CDR2 FQNEAQ. This clone has just one count. The sequenced sample consisted of T cells isolated from PBMCs. The V and J genes are TRBV7-8 and TRBJ2-1; TRBD2 matches 7 bases. The receptor was isolated from a human donor in good health. The CDR3 sequence is CASSLAGAEYNEQFF. The DNA of the CDR3 is TGTGCCAGCAGCTTGGCGGGAGCGGAATACAATGAGCAGTTCTTC.